These 26 T cell receptor beta chains came from one sample sequenced in a study of beta chain features in type 1 diabetes (dated by TCRdb to 2016 to 2018). Broader findings and caveats from the paper: A moderate but significant shortening of TCRB CDR3 length was observed in type 1 diabetes patients in all four CD4+ subsets.

Their antigens are not known. Libraries were built with the immunoSEQ multiplex PCR assay. The entire amount of isolated RNA was reverse transcribed using the High Capacity cDNA Reverse Transcription Kit, so the sequenced TCRB transcripts were expressed ones. TCRdb re-hosts the immuneACCESS table, in-frame sequences only. Its copies lack some clones; in the studies checked, an unresolved V gene accounts for under half of them, and the cause for the rest is not known. The sample yields about 370,000 clones; 9.5% to 10% were counted once. The ten largest clones capture about 0.6% of the sample. Sequenced: central memory CD4+ T cells from blood. These TCRs come from a man aged 30-40 years with type 1 diabetes.

The rearrangement joins TRBV7-8 to TRBJ1-5; 9 positions match TRBD1. Looked up from germline, CDR1 is SGHVS and CDR2 is FQNEAQ. V was clipped by 2 bases and J by 3 bases; unmatched bases: 5. CDR3 length: 16 residues. The CDR3 spells CASSLRTGVVNQPQHF. The CDR3, as DNA: TGTGCCAGCAGCTTAAGGACAGGGGTTGTCAATCAGCCCCAGCATTTT.

This clone was seen a handful of times. V gene TRBV9 combines with J gene TRBJ2-5; perhaps D is TRBD1 or TRBD2 (6 bases each). Trimming shortened V by 1 base and J by 5 bases, and 18 bases separated the two germline ends. CDR1 and CDR2 from the germline V gene are SGDLS and YYNGEE. The CDR3 contains 16 residues. The CDR3 region is CASSVLPRGAWETQYF. The CDR3 DNA is TGTGCCAGCAGCGTACTCCCGAGGGGGGCTTGGGAGACCCAGTACTTC.

This clone was observed a few times. The chain couples TRBV11-2 to TRBJ2-1, with D possibly matching TRBD2 (6 bases). The CDR3 has 15 residues. Germline lookup yields CDR1 SGHAT and CDR2 FQNNGV. V was shortened by 8 bases and J by 5 bases, with 19 bases between the two germline ends. CDR3 sequence: CASGGPSPSNNEQFF. CDR3 nucleotides: TGTGCCAGCGGAGGGCCAAGCCCTAGCAACAATGAGCAGTTCTTC.

The chain is built from TRBV2 and TRBJ2-3; weak D call: TRBD2 (6 bases). CDR3 size: 14 residues. V lost 3 bases and J 0 bases, leaving 7 bases between the germline ends. Per the germline V gene, CDR1 is SNHLY and CDR2 is FYNNEI. The DNA for the CDR3 is TGTGCCAGCAGTGAGGGGACTAGCACAGATACGCAGTATTTT. This encodes CASSEGTSTDTQYF.

In its sample, this clone was seen a few times. The chain joins TRBV6-6 to TRBJ2-2; perhaps TRBD2 as D (6 bases). V lost 7 bases and J 1 base, leaving 10 bases between the germline ends. Germline CDR1 is MNHNY and CDR2 is SVGAGI (reference sequence). CDR3 length equals 14 residues. The CDR3 nucleotides read TGTGCCAGCAAGGAGGGAGGGAACACCGGGGAGCTGTTTTTT. This codes for CASKEGGNTGELFF.

V is TRBV6-1 and J is TRBJ1-5; D is perhaps TRBD1 (5 bases). V lost 4 bases and J lost 4, with 14 bases in between. CDR1 and CDR2 (germline): MNHNS, SASEGT. The CDR3 is 15 residues long. CDR3 residues: CASSGAGTMNQPQHF. DNA of the CDR3: TGTGCCAGCAGTGGAGCCGGGACGATGAATCAGCCCCAGCATTTT.

The chain recombines TRBV6-1 with TRBJ1-2; 7 nucleotides match TRBD1. Germline trimming cut 11 bases from V and 7 bases from J; bases unmatched to any gene: 13. CDR3 length: 13 amino acids. From germline, CDR1 is MNHNS and CDR2 SASEGT. The CDR3 sequence is CAHYSRGILGYTF. The CDR3, as DNA: TGTGCCCACTACAGCAGGGGGATTCTTGGCTACACCTTC.

This clone has ten or more counts. Relative to the germline gene, one junction end is altered; a read error may explain this. The chain links TRBV6-5 to TRBJ1-2; D perhaps matches TRBD1 (6 bases). Per the germline V gene, CDR1 is MNHEY and CDR2 is SVGAGI. The CDR3 has 15 residues. The CDR3 bases are TGTGCCAGGAGTTGCCGGACAGCGTTCCTGTATGGCTACACCTTC. Its protein product is CARSCRTAFLYGYTF.

In this sample, this clone turned up a few times. V is TRBV27 and J is TRBJ2-2, with no clear D. CDR3 length equals 15 residues. The V gene's germline CDR1 is MNHEY and CDR2 SMNVEV (reference sequence). The ends were cut back, 3 bases at V and 4 bases at J, with 12 bases in the middle. For the CDR3, the DNA is TGTGCCAGCAGTTTCGCCCTAGACGGCACCGGGGAGCTGTTTTTT. Its protein is CASSFALDGTGELFF.

This clone occurred a few times. The chain employs TRBV5-4 and TRBJ1-2; D is perhaps TRBD1 (6 bases). CDR3 length: 13 residues. Per germline, CDR1 SGHNT and CDR2 YYREEE (reference sequence). V was pared by 0 bases and J by 7 bases, with 10 bases between. In DNA, the CDR3 is TGTGCCAGCAGCTTGGAGGGGGTCCCTGGCTACACCTTC. Protein product: CASSLEGVPGYTF.

The genes are TRBV9 and TRBJ2-3; no firm D call. The germline V and J ends were trimmed by 1 base and 2 bases, with 14 bases remaining between them. Germline V gene data show CDR1 as SGDLS and CDR2 as YYNGEE. This CDR3 region has 16 residues. In nucleotides, the CDR3 is TGTGCCAGCAGCGTACTCGGAACACCAAACACAGATACGCAGTATTTT. Translated: CASSVLGTPNTDTQYF.

The chain joins TRBV5-1 to TRBJ1-2, with D possibly being TRBD1 (6 bases). CDR1 SGHRS and CDR2 YFSETQ come from the germline V gene. The CDR3 is 16 amino acids. V shed 6 bases and J shed 1 base, with 19 bases lying between them. CDR3 in DNA: TGCGCCAGCACCTCCCGGGGGGCAGGCGTTAACTATGGCTACACCTTC. It translates to CASTSRGAGVNYGYTF.

This clone was recorded a few times. The V gene is TRBV19, the J gene TRBJ2-5; 9 nucleotides align to TRBD1. CDR3 size: 15 residues. J lost 1 base, V lost 5 bases, and 5 bases had no gene match. The germline V gene encodes CDR1 LNHDA and CDR2 SQIVND (reference sequence). The CDR3 DNA sequence: TGTGCCAGTAGTCCCCGGGACAGGGTCCAAGAGACCCAGTACTTC. This gives the protein CASSPRDRVQETQYF.

This clone was seen a few times. The J gene is TRBJ2-1, the V gene TRBV25-1; 7 bases align to TRBD1. J was trimmed by 2 bases and V by 4 bases; bases with no gene match: 8. The CDR3 covers 16 residues. Germline CDR1 MGHDK, CDR2 SYGVNS. The CDR3 DNA follows: TGTGCCAGCAGTGGAACAGGGGCCCTAACCTACAATGAGCAGTTCTTC. Translating it yields CASSGTGALTYNEQFF.

This chain links TRBV6-5 with TRBJ1-1; the D is unclear. V gave up 4 bases and J gave up 1 base, with 10 bases separating them. Per the germline V gene, CDR1 is MNHEY and CDR2 is SVGAGI. The CDR3 has 14 amino acids. The CDR3 here is CASSSPSQNTEAFF. In nucleotides, the CDR3 is TGTGCCAGCAGTTCCCCGAGCCAGAACACTGAAGCTTTCTTT.

The V and J genes are TRBV29-1 and TRBJ2-2; D gene ambiguous. The CDR3 totals 13 residues. Germline lookup yields CDR1 SQVTM and CDR2 ANQGSEA. Trimming took 4 bases from V and 8 from J, leaving 14 bases between them. In nucleotides, the CDR3 is TGCAGCGTTGGCCACACACAGAGAGGGGAGCTGTTTTTT. Protein product: CSVGHTQRGELFF.

This clone was seen a handful of times. The J gene is TRBJ1-1, the V gene TRBV6-1; no definite D call. Germline CDR1 reads MNHNS; CDR2 reads SASEGT. The CDR3 totals 12 residues. The V gene lost 8 bases and the J gene lost 0 bases, with 7 bases spanning the gap. In nucleotides, the CDR3 is TGTGCCAGCGGAAGGGTGAACACTGAAGCTTTCTTT. This gives the protein CASGRVNTEAFF.

This clone was picked up a small number of times. This rearrangement joins TRBV28 to TRBJ2-1, with 10 bases that match TRBD2. The CDR3 extends over 17 amino acids. V gave up 6 bases and J gave up 0 bases; unmatched junction bases: 8. In germline, CDR1 is MDHEN, CDR2 SYDVKM. The CDR3 protein is CASRTPGLASSYNEQFF. The CDR3 DNA reads TGTGCCAGCAGAACCCCGGGACTAGCGAGCTCCTACAATGAGCAGTTCTTC.

This clone occurred a few times. Other DNA sequences in the same sample also yield this CDR3. The chain has TRBV29-1 and TRBJ2-2; D not certain. The germline V gene has CDR1 SQVTM and CDR2 ANQGSEA. The CDR3 length is 14 residues. Trimming cost V 4 bases and J 0 bases, with 9 bases left between them. CDR3 nucleotide sequence: TGCAGCGTTGTGCCGAATGCGAACACCGGGGAGCTGTTTTTT. Translation: CSVVPNANTGELFF.

This clone was counted between two and nine times. This rearrangement joins TRBV5-4 to TRBJ2-2, with TRBD1 as a possible D gene (5 bases). V shed 4 bases and J shed 7 bases, with 20 bases lying between them. CDR3 length equals 16 residues. CDR1 is SGHNT, CDR2 YYREEE, per germline (reference sequence). DNA of the CDR3: TGTGCCAGCAGCCCCGCAACATCAGGGCCTGGCGGGGAGCTGTTTTTT. Its translation: CASSPATSGPGGELFF.

This clone was seen repeatedly, ten times or more. The chain recombines TRBV27 with TRBJ1-2, with D hard to call. CDR1 and CDR2 (germline): MNHEY, SMNVEV (reference sequence). V was clipped by 3 bases and J by 8 bases, with 13 bases between them. The CDR3 sequence is 13 residues long. CDR3 sequence reads: CASSFGGAYGYTF. In nucleotides, the CDR3 is TGTGCCAGCAGTTTCGGAGGAGCATACGGCTACACCTTC.

In this sample, this clone turned up a few times. V is TRBV7-9 and J is TRBJ2-5; no clear D. The CDR3 has 11 residues. From germline, CDR1 is SEHNR and CDR2 FQNEAQ (reference sequence). Trimming took 2 bases from V and 5 from J, leaving 3 bases between them. CDR3 DNA: TGTGCCAGCAGCTTAACCGAGACCCAGTACTTC. Translated: CASSLTETQYF.

This clone has at least ten counts. The rearrangement links TRBV7-2 to TRBJ1-1, with D maybe TRBD1 (5 bases). The CDR3 is 11 amino acids. Trimming stripped 6 bases from V and 6 bases from J, with 8 bases between. Germline V gives CDR1 SGHTA, CDR2 FQGNSA. CDR3 sequence (DNA): TGTGCCAGCAGTAGACAGCCTGAAGCTTTCTTT. Amino acids: CASSRQPEAFF. Full variable domain (rest looked up from reference TRBV7-2 and TRBJ1-1): GAGVSQSPSNKVTEKGKDVELRCDPISGHTALYWYRQSLGQGLEFLIYFQGNSAPDKSGLPSDRFSAERTGGSVSTLTIQRTQQEDSAVYLCASSRQPEAFFGQGTRLTVV.

This clone was detected only a few times. The chain links TRBV2 to TRBJ2-1; D not certain. The germline V gene encodes CDR1 SNHLY and CDR2 FYNNEI. V lost 1 base and J 3 bases, leaving 4 bases between the germline ends. This CDR3 has 13 amino acids. The DNA of the CDR3 is TGTGCCAGCAGTGAAGAGAGCTACAATGAGCAGTTCTTC. This sequence encodes CASSEESYNEQFF.

The chain recombines TRBV7-2 with TRBJ1-2, with TRBD1 identical over 10 bases. CDR1 and CDR2 (germline): SGHTA, FQGNSA. The V and J ends lost 0 bases and 4 bases, in that order; junction bases with no gene match: 2. The length of the CDR3 is 15 residues. The CDR3 DNA is TGTGCCAGCAGCTTAGCGGGGGACAGGGGCTATGGCTACACCTTC. Amino acid sequence: CASSLAGDRGYGYTF.

The chain carries TRBV19 and TRBJ2-1; 9 nucleotides agree with TRBD1. Trimming removed 4 bases from V and 7 bases from J; junction bases left unmatched: 5. CDR1 LNHDA and CDR2 SQIVND come from the germline V gene (reference sequence). This CDR3 spans 14 amino acids. The CDR3 nucleotides are TGTGCCAGTAGTACCGGGACAGGGAGTAATGAGCAGTTCTTC. Translating gives CASSTGTGSNEQFF.